This T cell receptor beta chain was recorded in a study of cytomegalovirus exposure and HLA in healthy donors. In the study overall: In an earlier analysis, around 100 million unique TCR beta sequences were found from some 180 million T cells.

This CDR3 has 14 residues. Germline loops: CDR1 MNHEY, CDR2 SMNVEV (reference sequence). V lost 1 base, J lost 2 bases, and 8 bases lay in between. Vbeta (60) and Jbeta (13) primers were used in the PCR. Sequenced by immunoSEQ multiplex PCR; TCRdb stores in-frame clones only, minus some. The sample lists 90,000 to 120,000 clones, about 9.5% occurring once. This chain uses TRBV27 with TRBJ2-5; tentatively, D is TRBD2 (6 bases). This TCR derives from a middle-aged man in good health and CMV-seropositive. Material for sequencing was PBMCs. The CDR3 is CASSLYGGQETQYF. CDR3 bases: TGTGCCAGCAGTTTATATGGGGGGCAAGAGACCCAGTACTTC.